A single sample gave rise to the 7 T cell receptor beta chains below, sequenced in a study of blood T cell repertoires in COVID-19. Only in-frame clones appear in the TCRdb table, and some are missing; sequencing was by immunoSEQ multiplex PCR. Of about 190,000 clones in the sample, under 90% were seen once. Specimen: peripheral blood. All receptors come from a man in his forties with acute or convalescent COVID-19.

The chain has TRBV18 and TRBJ2-7; the D gene is possibly TRBD1 (6 bases). The CDR3 is 14 residues long. CDR1 and CDR2 from the germline V gene are KGHSH and LQKENI. With 5 bases removed from V and 1 base from J, the gap between germline ends came to 12 bases. The CDR3 nucleotides read TGTGCCAGCTCAGCAGGGGCCACTTCCTACGAGCAGTACTTC. Its translation is CASSAGATSYEQYF. Filled out from reference TRBV18 and TRBJ2-7, the complete variable domain reads NAGVMQNPRHLVRRRGQEARLRCSPMKGHSHVYWYRQLPEEGLKFMVYLQKENIIDESGMPKERFSAEFPKEGPSILRIQQVVRGDSAAYFCASSAGATSYEQYFGPGTRLTVT.

The chain couples TRBV5-1 to TRBJ2-3; 8 bases fit TRBD2. The CDR3 extends over 14 amino acids. The V segment lost 4 bases and the J segment 5 bases; nucleotides outside the gene matches: 6. The V gene's germline CDR1 is SGHRS and CDR2 YFSETQ. CDR3 in amino acids: CASSPPGTRDTQYF. DNA for the CDR3: TGCGCCAGCAGCCCGCCCGGGACTAGAGATACGCAGTATTTT.

This CDR3 is CASSAPIAGAINNEQFF. CDR3 coding DNA: TGTGCCAGCAGCGCGCCCATAGCGGGGGCCATAAACAATGAGCAGTTCTTC. The V gene is TRBV9, the J gene TRBJ2-1; 9 nucleotides match TRBD2. The CDR3 length is 17 residues. The germline V gene has CDR1 SGDLS and CDR2 YYNGEE. The ends lost 3 bases at V and 5 bases at J; junction bases unmatched: 12.

The J gene is TRBJ1-2, the V gene TRBV5-1; a possible D gene is TRBD1 (6 bases). The CDR3 runs to 13 residues. Trimming pared 5 bases from V and 8 bases from J, leaving 16 bases between. CDR1 SGHRS and CDR2 YFSETQ come from the germline V gene. Written as DNA, the CDR3 is TGCGCCAGCAGGAATCTGGACAGAGAAGGCTACACCTTC. Its translation is CASRNLDREGYTF.

The rearrangement links TRBV9 to TRBJ1-4, with 7 bases identical to TRBD1. Germline assignment: CDR1 SGDLS and CDR2 YYNGEE. V gave up 0 bases and J gave up 8 bases; unmatched junction bases: 7. CDR3 length: 15 residues. This chain's CDR3 is CASSVGQGVLEKLFF. In DNA form, the CDR3 reads TGTGCCAGCAGCGTAGGGCAGGGGGTTTTGGAAAAACTGTTTTTT.

This chain's CDR3 is CASSQTSGGHEQYF. For the CDR3, the DNA is TGTGCCAGCAGCCAGACTAGCGGGGGCCACGAGCAGTACTTC. V and J are TRBV3-1 (or the pseudogene TRBV3-2) and TRBJ2-7; 12 bases align to TRBD2. The CDR3 sequence is 14 residues long. CDR1 and CDR2 from the germline V gene are LGHDT and YNNKEL (reference sequence). V gave up 3 bases and J gave up 5 bases; unmatched junction bases: 2.

The genes are TRBV6-6 and TRBJ1-3; D gene unclear. This CDR3 contains 14 residues. The V gene's germline CDR1 is MNHNY and CDR2 SVGAGI (reference sequence). Trimming stripped 8 bases from V and 0 bases from J, with 11 bases between. The CDR3 DNA is TGTGCCAGCGGCTCTTTTACCTCTGGAAACACCATATATTTT. This gives the protein CASGSFTSGNTIYF.